Reported below is one TCR beta chain. The data were obtained in a study of blood T cell repertoires in COVID-19. Overall study context: Sources were T cells, B-cell-depleted T cells, or PBMCs; the material itself was cDNA or gDNA.

Only in-frame clones appear in the TCRdb table, and some are missing; sequencing was by immunoSEQ multiplex PCR. The sample shows fewer than 350,000 clones, over 75% of them seen only once. In germline, CDR1 is SGHRS, CDR2 YFSETQ. Trimming pared 1 base from V and 6 bases from J, leaving 10 bases between. The CDR3 length is 13 residues. The chain uses TRBV5-1 and TRBJ1-1, with D possibly TRBD1 on 6 matching bases. The clonotype originates from a man aged 30-40 years who had recovered from COVID-19. Sequenced input: PBMCs or T cells enriched from blood (not recorded which). CDR3 loop: CASSLTGFPEAFF. CDR3 DNA: TGCGCCAGCAGCTTGACAGGGTTTCCTGAAGCTTTCTTT. The full variable domain, with the rest looked up from reference TRBV5-1 and TRBJ1-1, is KAGVTQTPRYLIKTRGQQVTLSCSPISGHRSVSWYQQTPGQGLQFLFEYFSETQRNKGNFPGRFSGRQFSNSRSEMNVSTLELGDSALYLCASSLTGFPEAFFGQGTRLTVV.